This T cell receptor (beta chain) was sequenced in a study of blood T cells in healthy people across ages. Broader study findings: A greater number of naive CD4+ cells and higher diversity distinguished long-lived donors from aged donors.

The individuals who served as donors were healthy Caucasians living in Russia, aged roughly 6 to 95. Comments on this clonotype: The antigen is not known.

V dropped 10 bases and J dropped 1 base, with 16 bases sitting between them. The CDR3 loop spans 14 amino acids. Together with a sample-barcoded 5' primer, a J-beta primer mix was included in a second PCR lasting about 6 to 11 cycles. TCRdb fed the 5' RACE reads into MiXCR, producing one record per CDR3 protein. This table holds fewer than 600,000 distinct CDR3 sequences, about 26% found once. This sample also belongs to another study, concerning T cells of mothers and their children. That paper adds: Donation came from a few healthy Caucasian mothers together with their six children.

The sequenced sample was blood. The receptor was isolated from a boy aged 2 to 9 in good health. This rearrangement joins TRBV12-3 or TRBV12-4 to TRBJ1-1; TRBD1 is a possible D gene (6 bases). The CDR3 spells CATLKKQGNTEAFF. CDR3 DNA sequence: TGTGCCACACTAAAAAAACAGGGGAACACTGAAGCTTTCTTT.